Described below is a single T cell receptor beta chain sequence and its context. The data derive from a study of cytomegalovirus exposure and HLA in healthy donors. Using immunoSEQ multiplex PCR, the repertoire was profiled, and TCRdb retains in-frame clones only, with some absent. The repertoire holds approximately 210,000 clones, with 88% as singletons. The sequenced sample was PBMCs. This clonotype originated in a woman under 30 in good health and CMV-seronegative.

The CDR3 DNA reads as TGTGCCAGCAGTCGGGGGTCCCTTAATGAGCAGTTCTTC. This sequence encodes CASSRGSLNEQFF. The rearrangement uses TRBV27 and TRBJ2-1, with a tentative D call TRBD2 (6 bases). V was shortened by 5 bases and J by 7 bases, with 12 bases between the two germline ends. Germline CDR1 and CDR2: MNHEY and SMNVEV (reference sequence). This CDR3 is 13 amino acids long.